This is a list of T cell receptor beta chains from one sample in a study of blood T cell repertoires in COVID-19. Method: immunoSEQ multiplex PCR; TCRdb's copy keeps in-frame clones and lacks some. The sample has some 350,000 clones; 85% to 90% are singletons. Sequencing was done on a sample of peripheral blood. All receptors come from a young man with active or convalescent COVID-19. Both conserved end residues are part of each CDR3. D genes are given only for firm matches.

D: TRBD1
length: 17
J: TRBJ1-5
V: TRBV4-1
CDR3: CASSLRSGTAANQPQHF
DNA: TGCGCCAGCAGCCTTCGCTCCGGGACAGCCGCAAATCAGCCCCAGCATTTT

D: -
length: 13
J: TRBJ2-5
V: TRBV12-3/TRBV12-4
CDR3: CASRPLVRETQYF
DNA: TGTGCCAGCAGGCCACTAGTTCGGGAGACCCAGTACTTC

D: -
length: 13
J: TRBJ2-5
V: TRBV6-5
CDR3: CASNRHPQETQYF
DNA: TGTGCCAGCAACCGACACCCCCAAGAGACCCAGTACTTC

D: -
length: 13
J: TRBJ2-3
V: TRBV5-1
CDR3: CASSQTGMDTQYF
DNA: TGCGCCAGCAGCCAAACAGGGATGGATACGCAGTATTTT

D: TRBD1
length: 14
J: TRBJ2-3
V: TRBV7-3
CDR3: CASSSGQLTDTQYF
DNA: TGTGCCAGCAGCTCGGGACAGCTCACAGATACGCAGTATTTT

D: -
length: 18
J: TRBJ1-6
V: TRBV27
CDR3: CASSLSFFRSREDSPLHF
DNA: TGTGCCAGCAGTTTATCGTTCTTTCGGTCCAGGGAGGATTCACCCCTCCACTTT

D: -
length: 12
J: TRBJ1-2
V: TRBV6-2/TRBV6-3
CDR3: CASSRKEYGYTF
DNA: TGTGCCAGCAGTAGAAAGGAGTATGGCTACACCTTC

D: -
length: 15
J: TRBJ1-2
V: TRBV14
CDR3: CASSQDRRGALGYTF
DNA: TGTGCCAGCAGCCAAGATAGGCGGGGGGCGCTTGGCTACACCTTC

D: -
length: 13
J: TRBJ2-3
V: TRBV29-1
CDR3: CSVRTVNTDTQYF
DNA: TGCAGCGTTCGAACAGTTAACACAGATACGCAGTATTTT

D: -
length: 13
J: TRBJ1-1
V: TRBV25-1
CDR3: CASRTIRNTEAFF
DNA: TGTGCCAGCAGGACAATACGGAACACTGAAGCTTTCTTT

D: TRBD1
length: 14
J: TRBJ1-6
V: TRBV5-1
CDR3: CASSLGQGNSPLHF
DNA: TGCGCCAGCAGCTTGGGACAGGGGAATTCACCCCTCCACTTT

D: TRBD1
length: 17
J: TRBJ2-2
V: TRBV10-3
CDR3: CAIRSDRGSVNTGELFF
DNA: TGTGCCATCAGGTCTGACAGGGGTAGCGTGAACACCGGGGAGCTGTTTTTT

D: -
length: 14
J: TRBJ2-4
V: TRBV7-8
CDR3: CASSLSSSKNIQYF
DNA: TGTGCCAGCAGCTTATCTAGTTCCAAAAACATTCAGTACTTC